This T cell receptor (beta chain) was documented in a study of T-cell reconstitution after alpha-beta-depleted transplantation in children. Overall study results and limits: It was reported that alpha-beta T cells came from several hundred expanded graft clones (about two months after transplant). The origin of high day-60 TCRbeta diversity in some patients lay in surviving recipient T cells and thymic progenitors. Newly made T cells mostly supplied T-cell counts and diversity one year after transplant.

Details on this clonotype: Its target is unknown.

Unique molecular identifiers were incorporated during preparation of the TCRbeta library. Via MiXCR, TCRdb re-called the PCR reads, giving one row per CDR3 protein. This sample carries 300,000 to 350,000 distinct CDR3 sequences, roughly 15% of them seen once, and the ten largest clones take around two fifths. The V and J ends lost 2 bases and 5 bases respectively, with 5 bases between them. Looked up from germline, CDR1 is MNHEY and CDR2 is SVGEGT. This CDR3 has 12 residues. This specimen was PBMCs, mostly from graft donor cells, taken 360 days after TCRalphabeta/CD19-depleted stem cell transplant. The sequence was obtained from a male patient between 2 and 15 years old who had a stem cell transplant for acute lymphoblastic leukemia, so the T cells may come from the graft donor. The rearrangement joins TRBV6-2 or TRBV6-3 to TRBJ2-3; D unclear. The CDR3 DNA reads as TGTGCCAGCAGTTACATTGGAGATACGCAGTATTTT. Encoded protein: CASSYIGDTQYF.